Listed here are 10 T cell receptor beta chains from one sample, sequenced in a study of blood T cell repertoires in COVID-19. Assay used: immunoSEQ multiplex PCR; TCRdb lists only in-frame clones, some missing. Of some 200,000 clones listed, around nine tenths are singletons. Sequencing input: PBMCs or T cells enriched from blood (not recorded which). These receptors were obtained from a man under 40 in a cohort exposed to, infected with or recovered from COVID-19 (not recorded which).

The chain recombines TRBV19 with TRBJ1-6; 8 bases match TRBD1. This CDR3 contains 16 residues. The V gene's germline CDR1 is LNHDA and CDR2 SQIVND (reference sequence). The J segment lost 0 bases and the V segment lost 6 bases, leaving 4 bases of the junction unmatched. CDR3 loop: CASRDDRGSYNSPLHF. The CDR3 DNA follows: TGTGCCAGTAGAGACGACAGGGGCTCCTATAATTCACCCCTCCACTTT.

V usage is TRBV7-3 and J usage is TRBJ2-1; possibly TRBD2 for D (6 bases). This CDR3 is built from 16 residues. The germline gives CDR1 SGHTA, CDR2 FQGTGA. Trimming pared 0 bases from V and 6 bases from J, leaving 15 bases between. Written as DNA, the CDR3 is TGTGCCAGCAGCTTAACCGGAGGGCCCCCAGGCAATGAGCAGTTCTTC. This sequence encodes CASSLTGGPPGNEQFF.

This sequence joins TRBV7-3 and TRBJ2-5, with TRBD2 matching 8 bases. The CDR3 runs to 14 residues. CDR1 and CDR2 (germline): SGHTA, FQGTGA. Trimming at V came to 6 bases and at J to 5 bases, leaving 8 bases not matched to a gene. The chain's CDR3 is CASRGAGDAETQYF. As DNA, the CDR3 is TGTGCCAGCAGGGGAGCGGGAGACGCGGAGACCCAGTACTTC. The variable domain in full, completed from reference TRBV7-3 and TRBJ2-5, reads GAGVSQTPSNKVTEKGKYVELRCDPISGHTALYWYRQSLGQGPEFLIYFQGTGAADDSGLPNDRFFAVRPEGSVSTLKIQRTERGDSAVYLCASRGAGDAETQYFGPGTRLLVL.

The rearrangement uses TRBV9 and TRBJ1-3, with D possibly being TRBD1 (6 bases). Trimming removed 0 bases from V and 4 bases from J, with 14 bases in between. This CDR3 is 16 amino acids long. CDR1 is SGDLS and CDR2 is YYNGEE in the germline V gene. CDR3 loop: CASSVGGSGTGNTIYF. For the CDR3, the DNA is TGTGCCAGCAGCGTAGGGGGATCCGGGACAGGAAACACCATATATTTT.

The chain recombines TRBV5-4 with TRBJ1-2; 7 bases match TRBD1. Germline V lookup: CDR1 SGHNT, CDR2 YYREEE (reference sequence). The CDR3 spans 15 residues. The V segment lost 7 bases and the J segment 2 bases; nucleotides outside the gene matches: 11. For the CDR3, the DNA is TGTGCCAGCTGCCTTCAGGGGGTTCTAAACTATGGCTACACCTTC. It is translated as CASCLQGVLNYGYTF. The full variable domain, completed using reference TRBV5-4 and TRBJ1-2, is ETGVTQSPTHLIKTRGQQVTLRCSSQSGHNTVSWYQQALGQGPQFIFQYYREEENGRGNFPPRFSGLQFPNYSSELNVNALELDDSALYLCASCLQGVLNYGYTFGSGTRLTVV.

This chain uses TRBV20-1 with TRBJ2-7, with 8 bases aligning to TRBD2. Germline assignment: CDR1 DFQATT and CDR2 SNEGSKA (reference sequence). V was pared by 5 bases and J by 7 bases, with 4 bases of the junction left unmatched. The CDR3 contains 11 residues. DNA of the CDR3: TGCAGTGCTCAAGCGGGAGTTGAGCAGTACTTC. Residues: CSAQAGVEQYF.

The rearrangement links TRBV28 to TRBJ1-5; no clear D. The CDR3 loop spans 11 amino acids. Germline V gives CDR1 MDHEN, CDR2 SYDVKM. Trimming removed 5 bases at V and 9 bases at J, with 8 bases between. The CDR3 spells CASSPPGPQHF. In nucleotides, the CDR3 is TGTGCCAGCAGTCCTCCAGGGCCCCAGCATTTT. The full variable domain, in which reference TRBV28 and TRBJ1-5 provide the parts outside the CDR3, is DVKVTQSSRYLVKRTGEKVFLECVQDMDHENMFWYRQDPGLGLRLIYFSYDVKMKEKGDIPEGYSVSREKKERFSLILESASTNQTSMYLCASSPPGPQHFGDGTRLSIL.

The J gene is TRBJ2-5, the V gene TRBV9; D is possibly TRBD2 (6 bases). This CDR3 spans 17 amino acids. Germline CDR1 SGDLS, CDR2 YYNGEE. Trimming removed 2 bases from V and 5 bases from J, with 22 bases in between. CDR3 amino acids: CASSVFSGQGGGETQYF. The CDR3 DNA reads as TGTGCCAGCAGCGTCTTTAGCGGCCAGGGAGGAGGTGAGACCCAGTACTTC.

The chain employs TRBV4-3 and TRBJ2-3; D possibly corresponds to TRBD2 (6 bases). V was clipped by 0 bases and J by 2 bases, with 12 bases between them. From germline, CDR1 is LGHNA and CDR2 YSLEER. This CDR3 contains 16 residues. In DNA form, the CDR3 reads TGCGCCAGCAGCCAAGAGAGGGTAGCGGCCACAGATACGCAGTATTTT. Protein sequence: CASSQERVAATDTQYF.

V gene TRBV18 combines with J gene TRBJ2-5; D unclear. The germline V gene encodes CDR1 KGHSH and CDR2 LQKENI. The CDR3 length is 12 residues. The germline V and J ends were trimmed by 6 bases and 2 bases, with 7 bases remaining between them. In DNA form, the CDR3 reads TGTGCCAGCTCCCGTTATCAAGAGACCCAGTACTTC. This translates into CASSRYQETQYF.